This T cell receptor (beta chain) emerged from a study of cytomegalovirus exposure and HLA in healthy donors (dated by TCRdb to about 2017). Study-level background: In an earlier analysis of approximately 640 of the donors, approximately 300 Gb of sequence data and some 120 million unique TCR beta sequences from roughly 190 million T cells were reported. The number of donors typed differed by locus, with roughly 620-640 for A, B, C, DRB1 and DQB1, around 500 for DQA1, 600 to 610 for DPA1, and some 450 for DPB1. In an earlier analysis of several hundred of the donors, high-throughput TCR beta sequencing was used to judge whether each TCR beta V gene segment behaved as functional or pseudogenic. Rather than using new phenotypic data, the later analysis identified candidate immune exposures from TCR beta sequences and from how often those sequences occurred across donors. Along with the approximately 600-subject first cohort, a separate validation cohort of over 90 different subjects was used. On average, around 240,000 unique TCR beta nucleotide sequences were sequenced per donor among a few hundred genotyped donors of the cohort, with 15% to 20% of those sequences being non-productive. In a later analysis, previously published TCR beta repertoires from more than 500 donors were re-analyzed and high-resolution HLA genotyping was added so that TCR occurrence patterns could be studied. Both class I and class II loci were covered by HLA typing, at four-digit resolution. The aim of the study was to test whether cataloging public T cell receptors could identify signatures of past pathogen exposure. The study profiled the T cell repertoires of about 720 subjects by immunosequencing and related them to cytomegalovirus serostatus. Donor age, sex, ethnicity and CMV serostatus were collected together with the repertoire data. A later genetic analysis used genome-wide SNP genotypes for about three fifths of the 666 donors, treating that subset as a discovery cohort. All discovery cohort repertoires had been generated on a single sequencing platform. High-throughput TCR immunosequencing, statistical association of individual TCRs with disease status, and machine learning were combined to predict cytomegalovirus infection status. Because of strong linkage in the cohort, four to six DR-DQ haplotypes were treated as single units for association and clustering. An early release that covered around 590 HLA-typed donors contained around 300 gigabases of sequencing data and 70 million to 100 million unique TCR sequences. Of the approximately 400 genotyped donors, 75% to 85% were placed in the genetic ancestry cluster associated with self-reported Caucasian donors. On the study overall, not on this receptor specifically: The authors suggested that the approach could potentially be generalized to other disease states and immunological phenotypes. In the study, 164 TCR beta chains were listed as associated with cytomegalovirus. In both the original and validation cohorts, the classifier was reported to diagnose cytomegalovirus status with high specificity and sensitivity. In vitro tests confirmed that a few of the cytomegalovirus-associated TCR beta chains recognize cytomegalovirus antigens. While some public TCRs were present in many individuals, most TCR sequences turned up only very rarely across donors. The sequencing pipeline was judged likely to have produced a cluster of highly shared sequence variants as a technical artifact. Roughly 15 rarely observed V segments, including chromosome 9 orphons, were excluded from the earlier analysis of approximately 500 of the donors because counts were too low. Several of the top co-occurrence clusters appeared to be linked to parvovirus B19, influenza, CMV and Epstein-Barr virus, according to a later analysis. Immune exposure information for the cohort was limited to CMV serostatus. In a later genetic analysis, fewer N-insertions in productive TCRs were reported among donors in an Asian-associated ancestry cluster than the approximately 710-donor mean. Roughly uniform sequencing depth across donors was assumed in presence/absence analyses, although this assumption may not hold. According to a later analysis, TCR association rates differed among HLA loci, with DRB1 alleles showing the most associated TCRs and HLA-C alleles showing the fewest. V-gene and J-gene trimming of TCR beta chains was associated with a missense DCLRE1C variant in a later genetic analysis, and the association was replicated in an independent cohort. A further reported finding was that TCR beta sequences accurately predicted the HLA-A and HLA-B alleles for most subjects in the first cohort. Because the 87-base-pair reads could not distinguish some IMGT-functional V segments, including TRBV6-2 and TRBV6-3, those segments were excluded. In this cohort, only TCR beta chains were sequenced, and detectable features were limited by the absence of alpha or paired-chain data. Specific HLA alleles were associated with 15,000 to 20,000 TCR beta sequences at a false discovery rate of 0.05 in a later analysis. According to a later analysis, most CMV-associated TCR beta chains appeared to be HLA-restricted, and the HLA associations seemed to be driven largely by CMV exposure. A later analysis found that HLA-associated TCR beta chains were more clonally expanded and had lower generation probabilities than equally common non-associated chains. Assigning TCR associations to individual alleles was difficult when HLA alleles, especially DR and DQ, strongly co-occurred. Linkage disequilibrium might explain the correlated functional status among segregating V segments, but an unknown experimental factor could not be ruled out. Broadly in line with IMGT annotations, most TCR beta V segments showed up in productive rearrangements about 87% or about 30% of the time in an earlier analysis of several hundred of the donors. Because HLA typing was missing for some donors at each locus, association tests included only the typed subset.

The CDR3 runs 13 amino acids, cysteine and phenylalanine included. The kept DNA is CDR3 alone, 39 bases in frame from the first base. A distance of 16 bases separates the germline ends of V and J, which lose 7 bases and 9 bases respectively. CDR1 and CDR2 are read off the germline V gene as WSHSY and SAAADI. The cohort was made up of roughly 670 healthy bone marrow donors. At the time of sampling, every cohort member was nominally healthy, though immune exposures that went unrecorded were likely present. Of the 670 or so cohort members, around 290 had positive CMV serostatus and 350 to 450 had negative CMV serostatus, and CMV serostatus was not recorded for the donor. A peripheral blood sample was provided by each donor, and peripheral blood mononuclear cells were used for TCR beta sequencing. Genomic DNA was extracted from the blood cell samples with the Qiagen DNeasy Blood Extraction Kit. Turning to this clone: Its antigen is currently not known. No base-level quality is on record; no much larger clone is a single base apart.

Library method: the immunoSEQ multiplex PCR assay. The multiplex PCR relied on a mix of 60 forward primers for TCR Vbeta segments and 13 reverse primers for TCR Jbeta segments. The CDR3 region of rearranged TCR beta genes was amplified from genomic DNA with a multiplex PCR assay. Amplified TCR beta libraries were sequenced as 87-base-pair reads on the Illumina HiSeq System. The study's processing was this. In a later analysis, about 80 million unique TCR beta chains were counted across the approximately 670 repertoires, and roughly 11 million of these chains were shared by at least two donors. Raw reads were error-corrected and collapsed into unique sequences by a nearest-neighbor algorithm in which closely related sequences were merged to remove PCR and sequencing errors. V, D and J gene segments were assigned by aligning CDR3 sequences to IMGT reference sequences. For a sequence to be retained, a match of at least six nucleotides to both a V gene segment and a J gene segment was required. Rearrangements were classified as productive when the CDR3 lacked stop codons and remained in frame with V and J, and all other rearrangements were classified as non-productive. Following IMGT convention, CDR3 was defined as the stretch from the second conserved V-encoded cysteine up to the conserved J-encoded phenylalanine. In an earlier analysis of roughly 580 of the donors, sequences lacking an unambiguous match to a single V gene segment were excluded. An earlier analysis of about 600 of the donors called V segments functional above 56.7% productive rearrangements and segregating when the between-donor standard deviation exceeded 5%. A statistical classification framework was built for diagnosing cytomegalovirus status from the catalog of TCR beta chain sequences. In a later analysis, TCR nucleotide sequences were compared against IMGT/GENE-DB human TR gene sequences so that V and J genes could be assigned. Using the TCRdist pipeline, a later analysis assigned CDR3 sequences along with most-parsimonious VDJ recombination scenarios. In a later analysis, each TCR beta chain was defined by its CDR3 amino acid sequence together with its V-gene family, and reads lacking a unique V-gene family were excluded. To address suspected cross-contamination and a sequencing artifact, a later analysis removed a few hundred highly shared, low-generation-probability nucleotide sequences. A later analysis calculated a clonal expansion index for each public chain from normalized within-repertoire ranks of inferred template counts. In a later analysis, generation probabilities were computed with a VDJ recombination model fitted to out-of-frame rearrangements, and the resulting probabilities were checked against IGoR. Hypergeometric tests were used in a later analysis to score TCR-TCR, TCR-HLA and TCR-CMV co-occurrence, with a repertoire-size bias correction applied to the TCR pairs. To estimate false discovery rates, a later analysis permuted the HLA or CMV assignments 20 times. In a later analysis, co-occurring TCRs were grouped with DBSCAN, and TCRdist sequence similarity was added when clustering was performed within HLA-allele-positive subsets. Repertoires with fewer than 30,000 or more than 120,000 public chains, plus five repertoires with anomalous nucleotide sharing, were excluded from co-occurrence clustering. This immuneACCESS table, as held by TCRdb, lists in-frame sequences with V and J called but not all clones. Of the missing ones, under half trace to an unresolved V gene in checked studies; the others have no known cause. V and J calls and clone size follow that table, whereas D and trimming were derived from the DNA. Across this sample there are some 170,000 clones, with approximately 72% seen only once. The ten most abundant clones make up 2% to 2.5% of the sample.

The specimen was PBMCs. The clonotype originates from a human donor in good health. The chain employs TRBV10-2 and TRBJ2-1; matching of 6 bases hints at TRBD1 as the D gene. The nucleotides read TGCGCCAGCAACAAGCAAAGAGGGGGTGAGCAGTTCTTC. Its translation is CASNKQRGGEQFF.